One and the same sample provided the 23 T cell receptor beta chains below, sequenced in a study of T-cell reconstitution after alpha-beta-depleted transplantation in children. Construction of the TCRbeta library involved unique molecular identifiers. One entry per CDR3 protein, called by TCRdb with MiXCR from the PCR reads. This table holds approximately 240,000 distinct CDR3 sequences, about 11% found once. Sample: PBMCs, taken before TCRalphabeta/CD19-depleted stem cell transplant. The receptors shown here come from a child in the first two years of life with acute myeloid leukemia, due to receive a stem cell transplant.

The CDR3: CASSQVPSSPQYF. For the CDR3, the DNA is TGTGCCAGCAGCCAAGTCCCTAGTTCACCGCAGTATTTT. The chain links TRBV14 to TRBJ2-3; unclear D gene. CDR3 length equals 13 residues. The germline CDR1 and CDR2 sequences are SGHDN and FVKESK. V lost 1 base, J lost 10 bases, and 12 bases lay in between.

This clonotype was seen many times. J is TRBJ2-3 and V is TRBV5-1, with TRBD1 matching over 10 bases. The CDR3 length is 16 residues. Losses at the gene ends were 3 bases for V and 3 bases for J; bases not matched to a gene: 7. Germline V gene sequence: CDR1 SGHRS, CDR2 YFSETQ. CDR3 protein: CASSYRGQGTTDTQYF. Here the CDR3 DNA reads TGCGCCAGCAGCTACCGGGGACAGGGGACGACAGATACGCAGTATTTT.

This clonotype was detected many times. This sequence joins TRBV5-1 and TRBJ2-3; TRBD1 aligns across 10 bases. With V trimmed by 2 bases and J by 9 bases, 9 bases remained unmatched. Germline V lookup: CDR1 SGHRS, CDR2 YFSETQ. The CDR3 is 15 residues long. The CDR3, as DNA: TGCGCCAGCAGCTTAACCGGGACAGGGGTAAGAACGCAGTATTTT. This encodes CASSLTGTGVRTQYF.

The sample holds many counts of this clonotype. This chain uses TRBV24-1 with TRBJ1-2, with TRBD1 matching 7 bases. Germline V lookup: CDR1 KGHDR, CDR2 SFDVKD. This CDR3 is built from 12 residues. V lost 5 bases to trimming and J lost 4 bases; unmatched junction nucleotides: 0. The CDR3 DNA sequence: TGTGCCACCAGTGCAGGGGGCTATGGCTACACCTTC. Its translation: CATSAGGYGYTF.

This clonotype was seen at least ten times. The V call is TRBV25-1, the J call TRBJ1-2; 9 positions match TRBD1. CDR1 and CDR2 (germline): MGHDK, SYGVNS. The CDR3 spans 13 residues. V shed 5 bases, J shed 6 bases, and the junction held 4 bases outside the gene matches. The CDR3 here is CASSSGTGNGYTF. Here the CDR3 DNA reads TGTGCCAGCAGTTCCGGGACAGGGAATGGCTACACCTTC.

This clonotype was detected ten times or more. The V call is TRBV7-9, the J call TRBJ2-7, with D unresolved. Germline V lookup: CDR1 SEHNR, CDR2 FQNEAQ (reference sequence). V was shortened by 5 bases and J by 8 bases, with 13 bases between the two germline ends. CDR3 size: 12 residues. CDR3 sequence reads: CASSPQPRQQYF. The CDR3 bases are TGTGCCAGCAGCCCACAACCGCGTCAGCAGTACTTC.

The chain recombines TRBV4-3 with TRBJ1-2; no reliable D call. Germline lookup yields CDR1 LGHNA and CDR2 YSLEER. V lost 1 base to trimming and J lost 4 bases, with 7 bases between them. This CDR3 has 13 residues. The CDR3, as DNA: TGCGCCAGCAGCCAAGGGGGTACCTATGGCTACACCTTC. Protein product: CASSQGGTYGYTF.

A remark on this clonotype: The junction departs from the called germline gene at one end, perhaps through a read error. This chain uses TRBV7-2 with TRBJ2-2; D uncertain. The V gene's germline CDR1 is SGHTA and CDR2 FQGNSA. The CDR3 extends over 13 amino acids. The CDR3 nucleotides are TGTGCCAACAGCTTACGATACACCGGGGAGCTGTTTTTT. Its translation: CANSLRYTGELFF.

This clonotype occurred many times. The rearrangement uses TRBV7-9 and TRBJ2-5, with 7 bases that match TRBD2. With 5 bases clipped from V and 3 bases from J, the junction kept 9 bases outside the gene matches. The CDR3 length is 15 residues. From germline, CDR1 is SEHNR and CDR2 FQNEAQ (reference sequence). In DNA form, the CDR3 reads TGTGCCAGCAGCCCCCTCCCGGGGGGAGAAGAGACCCAGTACTTC. It yields the protein CASSPLPGGEETQYF.

This clonotype was recorded many times. This rearrangement joins TRBV2 to TRBJ2-1; D may be TRBD1 or TRBD2 (6 bases each). This CDR3 region has 15 residues. In germline, CDR1 is SNHLY, CDR2 FYNNEI. With 5 bases removed from V and 0 bases from J, the gap between germline ends came to 11 bases. CDR3 protein: CASSWGRDSYNEQFF. DNA of the CDR3: TGTGCCAGCAGTTGGGGGCGGGACTCCTACAATGAGCAGTTCTTC.

A word on this clonotype: No conserved phenylalanine or tryptophan ends this CDR3, so it is likely a read error. This sequence joins TRBV11-1 and TRBJ2-7; 9 bases line up with TRBD2. The CDR3 totals 15 residues. Unmatched junction bases numbered 3, after V lost 3 bases and J lost 0 bases. Germline V lookup: CDR1 SGHAT, CDR2 FQDESV (reference sequence). The CDR3 nucleotides are TGTGCCAGCAGCTTTCTAGCGGGGAGCTCCTACGAGCAGTACTCC. The encoded protein is CASSFLAGSSYEQYS.

On this clonotype: A read error is likely, as this CDR3 ends without the conserved phenylalanine or tryptophan. The chain joins TRBV18 to TRBJ2-5; D remains unclear. The CDR3 contains 11 residues. Germline V CDR1 and CDR2: KGHSH, LQKENI. The DNA for the CDR3 is TGTGCCAGCTCGGTCGGAGAGGCCCAGTACTCC. This sequence encodes CASSVGEAQYS.

Many counts were recorded for this clonotype. The chain combines TRBV20-1 with TRBJ2-7, with 13 bases aligning to TRBD2. The CDR3 is 13 amino acids. Germline CDR1 DFQATT, CDR2 SNEGSKA (reference sequence). The ends lost 6 bases at V and 8 bases at J; junction bases unmatched: 7. The CDR3 here is CSAPGLAGEKQYF. CDR3 in DNA: TGCAGTGCACCCGGACTAGCGGGAGAAAAGCAGTACTTC.

This clonotype was picked up many times. The chain combines TRBV20-1 with TRBJ2-2, with 11 bases that match TRBD2. The CDR3 runs 17 residues. In germline, CDR1 is DFQATT, CDR2 SNEGSKA (reference sequence). J was trimmed by 0 bases and V by 3 bases; bases with no gene match: 6. The CDR3 here is CSARGLAGGSNTGELFF. CDR3 nucleotides: TGCAGTGCTAGGGGGTTAGCGGGAGGGTCGAACACCGGGGAGCTGTTTTTT.

This clonotype was counted ten times or more. DNA for the CDR3: TGCGCCAGCAGCTTAGACGGGACAGGGGTCCTTCAGTTCTTC. Protein product: CASSLDGTGVLQFF. The rearrangement joins TRBV5-1 to TRBJ2-1; 10 bases align to TRBD1. The germline CDR1 and CDR2 sequences are SGHRS and YFSETQ. The CDR3 runs 14 residues. V shed 2 bases and J 13 bases; nucleotides not matched to a gene: 9.

This chain links TRBV7-9 with TRBJ2-1; D gene uncertain. CDR1 is SEHNR and CDR2 is FQNEAQ in the germline V gene (reference sequence). Trimming pared 1 base from V and 6 bases from J, leaving 7 bases between. CDR3 length: 13 residues. The CDR3 spells CASSLELFNEQFF. The CDR3 DNA follows: TGTGCCAGCAGCTTAGAACTATTCAATGAGCAGTTCTTC.

This clonotype was recorded at least ten times. V is TRBV6-4 and J is TRBJ1-6; D is ambiguous. This CDR3 region has 14 residues. Trimming stripped 4 bases from V and 6 bases from J, with 10 bases between. The germline CDR1 and CDR2 sequences are MRHNA and SNTAGT. The CDR3 here is CASSAVPGNSPLHF. The CDR3 DNA follows: TGTGCCAGCAGTGCGGTCCCGGGTAATTCACCCCTCCACTTT.

This clonotype was seen at least ten times. The chain couples TRBV5-1 to TRBJ1-6; D is undetermined. There are 14 residues in the CDR3. V lost 5 bases and J 4 bases, leaving 10 bases between the germline ends. CDR1 and CDR2 (germline): SGHRS, YFSETQ. This chain's CDR3 is CASSESLYNSPLHF. The CDR3 DNA reads as TGCGCCAGCAGTGAAAGCTTATATAATTCACCCCTCCACTTT.

This clonotype was counted ten times or more. This chain joins TRBV20-1 and TRBJ2-1, with D possibly TRBD1 on 7 matching bases. Germline V CDR1 and CDR2: DFQATT, SNEGSKA (reference sequence). CDR3 size: 14 residues. Between the trimmed V and J ends, which lost 2 bases and 12 bases, there was a span of 20 bases. The CDR3 DNA reads as TGCAGTGCTAGACAGGGGGGTGGAGGAGGGAGGCAGTTCTTC. It yields the protein CSARQGGGGGRQFF.

There are many counts of this clonotype. The genes are TRBV28 and TRBJ2-3, with 12 bases identical to TRBD2. Germline CDR1 MDHEN, CDR2 SYDVKM. This CDR3 has 15 amino acids. Trimming at V came to 5 bases and at J to 3 bases, leaving 3 bases not matched to a gene. CDR3: CASSRLAGVTDTQYF. CDR3 bases: TGTGCCAGCAGTCGACTAGCGGGAGTAACAGATACGCAGTATTTT.

The V gene is TRBV20-1, the J gene TRBJ2-2; D possibly matches TRBD1 or TRBD2 (5 bases each). CDR3 length equals 14 residues. V lost 3 bases and J lost 0, with 8 bases in between. Germline V lookup: CDR1 DFQATT, CDR2 SNEGSKA (reference sequence). The CDR3 DNA reads TGCAGTGCTAGGGGACCCTCGAACACCGGGGAGCTGTTTTTT. This translates into CSARGPSNTGELFF.

This clonotype was observed at least ten times. The V call is TRBV7-2, the J call TRBJ2-1; 10 positions agree with TRBD2. J lost 8 bases, V lost 1 base, and 8 bases had no gene match. Germline V gives CDR1 SGHTA, CDR2 FQGNSA. There are 16 residues in the CDR3. CDR3 coding DNA: TGTGCCAGCAGCTTAGAGGGGCTAGCGGGAGTGTATGAGCAGTTCTTC. It specifies CASSLEGLAGVYEQFF.

This clonotype was found many times. The chain uses TRBV7-3 and TRBJ2-1, with D unclear. The CDR3 is made up of 15 amino acids. V lost 3 bases, J lost 0 bases, and 9 bases lay in between. The V gene's germline CDR1 is SGHTA and CDR2 FQGTGA. CDR3 protein: CASSFAPSSYNEQFF. The CDR3 DNA sequence: TGTGCCAGCAGCTTCGCTCCATCCTCCTACAATGAGCAGTTCTTC.